One and the same sample provided the 29 T cell receptor beta chains below, sequenced in a study of control samples from healthy donors and cancer patients. Some clones are missing from TCRdb's copy, which holds only in-frame ones; the method was immunoSEQ multiplex PCR. The sample holds tens of thousands of clones, 70% to 90% seen once. The sample comprised blood. The source of these receptors is an older woman in good health.

V gene TRBV11-2 combines with J gene TRBJ2-7; 13 bases align to TRBD2. The CDR3 length is 18 residues. V lost 0 bases, J lost 0 bases, and 5 bases stayed unmatched. CDR1 and CDR2 (germline): SGHAT, FQNNGV. In DNA, the CDR3 is TGTGCCAGCAGCTTAGATCTGAGACTAGCGGGGGGCTCCTACGAGCAGTACTTC. Translating it yields CASSLDLRLAGGSYEQYF.

The genes are TRBV3-1 (or the pseudogene TRBV3-2) and TRBJ1-6; TRBD1 might be the D (5 bases). The CDR3 loop spans 16 amino acids. CDR1 and CDR2 from the germline V gene are LGHDT and YNNKEL (reference sequence). The germline V and J ends were trimmed by 3 bases and 4 bases, with 13 bases remaining between them. CDR3 bases: TGTGCCAGCAGCCAGCTCTCGGGACGGTATAATTCACCCCTCCACTTT. Encoded protein: CASSQLSGRYNSPLHF.

This clone turned up a few times. The genes are TRBV7-9 and TRBJ2-1; D not certain. Germline assignment: CDR1 SEHNR and CDR2 FQNEAQ (reference sequence). Trimming took 1 base from V and 7 from J, leaving 20 bases between them. The CDR3 is made up of 17 amino acids. CDR3 nucleotides: TGTGCCAGCAGCTTAGGGGTAGGGCTACACATACATAATGAGCAGTTCTTC. Translating it yields CASSLGVGLHIHNEQFF.

The rearrangement uses TRBV6-5 and TRBJ2-3; D is perhaps TRBD2 (5 bases). This CDR3 comprises 14 residues. The V gene's germline CDR1 is MNHEY and CDR2 SVGAGI. V was pared by 5 bases and J by 2 bases, with 11 bases between. CDR3 residues: CASSLADLTDTQYF. CDR3 nucleotides: TGTGCCAGCAGTCTAGCAGACCTCACAGATACGCAGTATTTT.

The rearrangement joins TRBV12-3 or TRBV12-4 to TRBJ1-2, with 7 bases identical to TRBD1. CDR3 length equals 13 residues. Germline trimming cut 4 bases from V and 4 bases from J; bases unmatched to any gene: 3. The CDR3 reads CASSYRGGYGYTF. The CDR3 DNA sequence: TGTGCCAGCAGTTACAGGGGTGGCTATGGCTACACCTTC.

The rearrangement uses TRBV6-5 and TRBJ1-2, with 7 bases that match TRBD1. V was clipped by 5 bases and J by 2 bases; unmatched bases: 5. There are 14 residues in the CDR3. The germline gives CDR1 MNHEY, CDR2 SVGAGI. In DNA, the CDR3 is TGTGCCAGCAGTCTCAGGGGGTTCAACTATGGCTACACCTTC. Its translation: CASSLRGFNYGYTF.

This clone was picked up one time. The genes are TRBV24-1 and TRBJ1-4; 8 nucleotides line up with TRBD1. The germline V gene has CDR1 KGHDR and CDR2 SFDVKD. The CDR3 loop spans 15 amino acids. V lost 4 bases, J lost 7 bases, and 7 bases stayed unmatched. The CDR3: CATSDATGDGEKLFF. The DNA of the CDR3 is TGTGCCACCAGTGACGCGACAGGGGATGGTGAAAAACTGTTTTTT.

CDR3 in DNA: TGCGCCAGCAGAGGGACGGGGAGCTACAATGAGCAGTTCTTC. This gives the protein CASRGTGSYNEQFF. The V gene is TRBV10-2, the J gene TRBJ2-1; D may correspond to TRBD1 or TRBD2 (5 bases each). Germline-derived CDR1 and CDR2 are WSHSY and SAAADI. This CDR3 contains 14 residues. V lost 6 bases to trimming and J lost 3 bases, with 12 bases between them.

This chain joins TRBV7-9 and TRBJ2-5; TRBD2 is a possible D gene (5 bases). The ends were cut back, 0 bases at V and 2 bases at J, with 10 bases in the middle. The CDR3 is made up of 15 amino acids. Germline V gene lookup returns CDR1 SEHNR and CDR2 FQNEAQ (reference sequence). The CDR3 DNA reads as TGTGCCAGCAGCTTAGCGTCGCCGGGGCAAGAGACCCAGTACTTC. Protein sequence: CASSLASPGQETQYF.

The V gene is TRBV4-1, the J gene TRBJ2-1, with TRBD2 matching over 8 bases. Looked up from germline, CDR1 is MGHRA and CDR2 is YSYEKL. After removal of 5 bases from V and 4 bases from J, the junction contained 22 bases not matched to a gene. The CDR3 has 20 amino acids. Here the CDR3 reads CASSSLFGPTSEALYNEQFF. The CDR3 DNA sequence: TGCGCCAGCAGCTCGCTGTTTGGACCGACTAGCGAGGCCCTGTACAATGAGCAGTTCTTC.

This sequence joins TRBV30 and TRBJ1-2; D is uncertain. Trimming removed 0 bases at V and 2 bases at J, with 7 bases between. This CDR3 contains 13 residues. Germline V gene sequence: CDR1 GTSNPN, CDR2 SVGIG (reference sequence). CDR3: CAWSVSRNYGYTF. Written as DNA, the CDR3 is TGTGCCTGGAGTGTAAGCAGAAACTATGGCTACACCTTC.

The chain is built from TRBV7-9 and TRBJ1-1; D may be TRBD1 (6 bases). Germline V gene data show CDR1 as SEHNR and CDR2 as FQNEAQ (reference sequence). Trimming removed 5 bases from V and 7 bases from J, with 14 bases in between. The CDR3 runs to 13 residues. This CDR3 reads CASSPRGRGEAFF. Written as DNA, the CDR3 is TGTGCCAGCAGCCCCAGGGGCAGGGGTGAAGCTTTCTTT.

The J gene is TRBJ1-1, the V gene TRBV28, with D tentatively TRBD1 (6 bases). The CDR3 extends over 13 amino acids. V lost 5 bases to trimming and J lost 5 bases, with 12 bases between them. CDR1 is MDHEN and CDR2 is SYDVKM in the germline V gene. The CDR3 DNA reads as TGTGCCAGCAGTAAAATAAGGGGGACTGAAGCTTTCTTT. Protein product: CASSKIRGTEAFF.

The gene calls are TRBV18 and TRBJ2-5; 8 bases fit TRBD2. Germline CDR1 reads KGHSH; CDR2 reads LQKENI. The length of the CDR3 is 15 residues. With 2 bases clipped from V and 2 bases from J, the junction kept 4 bases outside the gene matches. CDR3: CASSPLTGGQETQYF. The DNA of the CDR3 is TGTGCCAGCTCACCATTGACGGGGGGGCAAGAGACCCAGTACTTC.

The chain has TRBV2 and TRBJ1-6; D is ambiguous. The germline V gene encodes CDR1 SNHLY and CDR2 FYNNEI. The CDR3 has 11 residues. Trimming stripped 6 bases from V and 9 bases from J, with 6 bases between. The CDR3 sequence is CASSLTSPLHF. In nucleotides, the CDR3 is TGTGCCAGCAGCCTCACTTCACCCCTCCACTTT.

This rearrangement joins TRBV11-2 to TRBJ1-4; 9 bases fit TRBD1. CDR1 and CDR2 (germline): SGHAT, FQNNGV. V dropped 4 bases and J dropped 7; count of bases not matched to a gene: 4. This CDR3 spans 14 amino acids. The DNA for the CDR3 is TGTGCCAGCAGCTCCGGGACAGGGTTTGAAAAACTGTTTTTT. This sequence encodes CASSSGTGFEKLFF.

This chain uses TRBV14 with TRBJ1-2; D is uncertain. The CDR3 has 14 residues. Germline CDR1 and CDR2: SGHDN and FVKESK. The ends were cut back, 2 bases at V and 4 bases at J, with 11 bases in the middle. CDR3 sequence reads: CASSQTHMGYGYTF. Here the CDR3 DNA reads TGTGCCAGCAGCCAAACCCACATGGGCTATGGCTACACCTTC.

The V gene is TRBV6-5, the J gene TRBJ2-7; TRBD2 might be the D (5 bases). The CDR3 is 16 amino acids. Germline CDR1 and CDR2: MNHEY and SVGAGI. V gave up 2 bases and J gave up 5 bases, with 19 bases separating them. The CDR3 reads CASSYRGRRGIHEQYF. The CDR3 nucleotides read TGTGCCAGCAGTTACCGCGGACGGAGAGGGATCCACGAGCAGTACTTC.

The rearrangement joins TRBV6-6 to TRBJ1-1, with 8 nucleotides matching TRBD1. V lost 6 bases and J lost 3; bases outside the gene matches: 6. Looked up from germline, CDR1 is MNHNY and CDR2 is SVGAGI (reference sequence). The CDR3 is 14 amino acids. The CDR3 spells CASSFDRGYTEAFF. The CDR3, as DNA: TGTGCCAGCAGCTTCGACAGGGGATACACTGAAGCTTTCTTT.

This chain uses TRBV28 with TRBJ1-2; 8 bases are a match to TRBD1. Germline assignment: CDR1 MDHEN and CDR2 SYDVKM. With V trimmed by 6 bases and J by 4 bases, 7 bases remained unmatched. The CDR3 length is 14 residues. The CDR3 here is CASRRTGKGYGYTF. The CDR3, as DNA: TGTGCCAGCAGACGGACAGGGAAGGGCTATGGCTACACCTTC.

This clone was detected once. The chain combines TRBV28 with TRBJ2-7, with 7 bases identical to TRBD2. Germline V gene data show CDR1 as MDHEN and CDR2 as SYDVKM. V lost 3 bases and J lost 1; bases outside the gene matches: 9. The CDR3 consists of 16 residues. The CDR3 DNA reads as TGTGCCAGCAGTTTGTGGGCGGGAGAAGAATCCTACGAGCAGTACTTC. Translating gives CASSLWAGEESYEQYF.

With respect to this clone: At one end the junction does not follow the germline gene, possibly because of a read error. This sample also contains other DNA sequences that code for the same CDR3. This chain uses TRBV18 with TRBJ2-3; 9 positions match TRBD2. CDR1 and CDR2 (germline): KGHSH, LQKENI. CDR3 length equals 15 residues. Here the CDR3 DNA reads TGCGCCAGCTCACTCAATAGCGGGAGCTCGGATACGCAGTATTTT. Translation gives CASSLNSGSSDTQYF.

V gene TRBV12-2 combines with J gene TRBJ1-2; TRBD1 is the table's D call and was not checked against the DNA. TRBV12-2 is deemed a pseudogene. The CDR3 is 13 residues long. CDR3 residues: CASRRRGKVGYTF. CDR3 nucleotide sequence: TGTGCAAGTCGCCGCAGGGGAAAGGTTGGCTACACCTTC.

This clone was counted a single time. The rearrangement links TRBV28 to TRBJ1-2; TRBD1 matches 12 bases. CDR1 and CDR2 (germline): MDHEN, SYDVKM. V trimming: 3 bases; J trimming: 2 bases; junction bases outside the gene matches: 4. The CDR3 spans 16 residues. CDR3 bases: TGTGCCAGCAGTTTCTCTGGGACAGGGGGCAACTATGGCTACACCTTC. Protein product: CASSFSGTGGNYGYTF.

This chain connects TRBV5-1 to TRBJ2-5, with 7 nucleotides matching TRBD1. This CDR3 contains 16 residues. Germline CDR1 SGHRS, CDR2 YFSETQ. Trimming at V came to 3 bases and at J to 5 bases, leaving 13 bases not matched to a gene. Here the CDR3 reads CASSSGNLQGWETQYF. The CDR3 DNA reads TGCGCCAGCAGCTCCGGTAATTTACAGGGGTGGGAGACCCAGTACTTC.

This clone was detected only a few times. V usage is TRBV18 and J usage is TRBJ1-1; D gene unclear. Germline V gene sequence: CDR1 KGHSH, CDR2 LQKENI. The CDR3 totals 13 residues. The V gene lost 2 bases and the J gene lost 8 bases, with 12 bases spanning the gap. The CDR3 loop is CASSPRMGIEAFF. The CDR3 DNA is TGTGCCAGCTCACCAAGGATGGGGATAGAAGCTTTCTTT.

This clone was counted between two and nine times. CDR3 protein: CASSLQGAASYNEQFF. CDR3 DNA: TGCGCCAGCAGCTTACAGGGGGCGGCCTCCTACAATGAGCAGTTCTTC. V and J are TRBV5-1 and TRBJ2-1; 9 bases are a match to TRBD1. The ends lost 2 bases at V and 0 bases at J; junction bases unmatched: 3. The germline V gene encodes CDR1 SGHRS and CDR2 YFSETQ. The CDR3 covers 16 residues.

The chain employs TRBV19 and TRBJ1-1; 7 positions agree with TRBD1. Germline V gene sequence: CDR1 LNHDA, CDR2 SQIVND (reference sequence). There are 14 residues in the CDR3. V was clipped by 4 bases and J by 7 bases; unmatched bases: 9. CDR3: CASSTLTGAGEAFF. The CDR3 DNA is TGTGCCAGTAGTACTTTAACAGGGGCCGGTGAAGCTTTCTTT.

The chain links TRBV4-2 to TRBJ1-5; no clear D gene. Germline V gene lookup returns CDR1 LGHNA and CDR2 YNFKEQ. Between the trimmed V and J ends, which lost 0 bases and 2 bases, there was a span of 8 bases. The CDR3 covers 15 residues. The CDR3 reads CASSQDFGGNQPQHF. As DNA, the CDR3 is TGTGCCAGCAGCCAAGATTTTGGGGGCAATCAGCCCCAGCATTTT.